The source of this T cell receptor (beta chain) is a study of shared clonotypes between healthy human individuals. Study overall: Three CD4 naive, three CD4 memory, two CD8 naive and one CD8 memory plate were used per donor.

Measured with immunoSEQ multiplex PCR; TCRdb has only the in-frame clones, and not every one. Among some 700,000 clones listed, about 90% were seen once. A note on this clone: Its matching antigen is unknown.

The study's findings and limits: Tissues were not sampled, only blood, and their repertoires likely differ.

Free of recent acute infections or vaccinations, the donors were healthy HIV-negative adults. All participating donors were Caucasian adults from Nashville, Tennessee. The sequenced sample consisted of memory CD8+ T cells from PBMCs. Subset: CD45RO+ cells pooled with CCR7-negative TemRA cells. This sequence was found in a man between 18 and 35 years old in good health. Some clones in this sample may be carry-over from other donors' samples.

CDR3 region: CASSIDRPRTGDGGGTF. The CDR3 coding sequence is TGTGCCAGTAGTATAGATCGGCCCCGGACAGGGGATGGGGGAGGCACCTTC. The genes are TRBV19 and TRBJ1-2; 9 bases are shared with TRBD1. The CDR3 loop spans 17 amino acids. V dropped 0 bases and J dropped 13; count of bases not matched to a gene: 18. Germline assignment: CDR1 LNHDA and CDR2 SQIVND (reference sequence).